These 14 T cell receptor beta chains originate from one sample sequenced in a study of tumor-infiltrating lymphocytes in glioblastoma multiforme. TCR beta libraries were built from RNA through three nested multiplex PCR rounds using modified ARM-PCR. Using its own MiXCR run on the multiplex PCR reads, TCRdb lists one record per CDR3 protein. The sample shows over 14,000 distinct CDR3 sequences, 65% to 85% of them seen only once. Sequences were obtained from brain tumor tissue. Receptors originate from a male donor with glioblastoma.

There are many counts of this clonotype. The rearrangement links TRBV28 to TRBJ1-4, with no clear D. V lost 3 bases, J lost 13 bases, and 15 bases lay in between. In germline, CDR1 is MDHEN, CDR2 SYDVKM. The CDR3 has 13 amino acids. The CDR3 nucleotides are TGTGCCAGCAGTTTCCAGGACGTAGTTCCACTGTTTTTT. It encodes CASSFQDVVPLFF.

A note on this clonotype: As the CDR3 is not closed by the conserved phenylalanine or tryptophan, this likely results from a read error. The V call is TRBV11-2, the J call TRBJ1-5; D may be TRBD1 (5 bases). Germline CDR1 SGHAT, CDR2 FQNNGV. This CDR3 is 15 amino acids long. V was shortened by 4 bases and J by 3 bases, with 13 bases between the two germline ends. In DNA form, the CDR3 reads TGTGCCAGCAGCTACGGGACGCGGGACAATCAGCCCCAGCATTCT. Translated, it gives CASSYGTRDNQPQHS.

Of note for this clonotype: No conserved phenylalanine or tryptophan is present at the end of the CDR3, so a read error is the likely explanation. The CDR3 region is CASSRWTPETDTQYS. The CDR3 nucleotides are TGTGCCAGCAGCCGTTGGACCCCGGAGACAGATACGCAGTATTCT. The chain recombines TRBV11-1 with TRBJ2-3; D ambiguous. V was trimmed by 5 bases and J by 3 bases, leaving 15 bases between them. The CDR3 runs to 15 residues. The germline V gene has CDR1 SGHAT and CDR2 FQDESV (reference sequence).

With respect to this clonotype: At one boundary the junction diverges from the germline segment, which might be a read error. This chain links TRBV20-1 with TRBJ2-4; 10 positions agree with TRBD1. The germline CDR1 and CDR2 sequences are DFQATT and SNEGSKA (reference sequence). The CDR3 totals 19 residues. The chain's CDR3 is CSARDPDRGIRKFKNTQYF. CDR3 bases: TGCAGTGCTAGAGACCCGGACAGGGGGATTCGGAAATTCAAAAACACTCAGTACTTC.

Turning to this clonotype: Being one base from a much bigger clone, this may be a read error. V is TRBV11-2 and J is TRBJ2-1; TRBD2 aligns across 9 bases. Germline V lookup: CDR1 SGHAT, CDR2 FQNNGV. This CDR3 region has 15 residues. DNA of the CDR3: TGTGCCAGCAGCTCGACTAGCGGAGAGTACAATGAGCAGTCCTTC. It translates to CASSSTSGEYNEQSF. The complete variable domain, with remaining parts taken from reference TRBV11-2 and TRBJ2-1, reads EAGVAQSPRYKIIEKRQSVAFWCNPISGHATLYWYQQILGQGPKLLIQFQNNGVVDDSQLPKDRFSAERLKGVDSTLKIQPAKLEDSAVYLCASSSTSGEYNEQSFGPGTRLTVL.

As concerns this clonotype: In this CDR3 the conserved last residue, phenylalanine or tryptophan, is missing, so a read error is likely. The chain joins TRBV29-1 to TRBJ2-2; D is undetermined. The CDR3 loop spans 13 amino acids. Germline lookup yields CDR1 SQVTM and CDR2 ANQGSEA. Trimming left V 3 bases short and J 4 bases short, with 9 bases between. The CDR3 reads CSVEARSTGELFL. The CDR3 DNA sequence: TGCAGCGTTGAGGCCAGGAGCACCGGGGAGCTGTTTTTG.

The chain combines TRBV6-6 with TRBJ1-4, with D possibly matching TRBD1 (5 bases). V was cut by 4 bases and J by 2 bases, with 8 bases left in between. The CDR3 covers 14 residues. The germline CDR1 and CDR2 sequences are MNHNY and SVGAGI (reference sequence). As DNA, the CDR3 is TGTGCCAGCAGTTCCGCAGGGACTAATGAAAAACTGTTTTTT. Translated, it gives CASSSAGTNEKLFF.

This clonotype has more than one count but fewer than ten. The V call is TRBV11-1, the J call TRBJ2-1, with D possibly matching TRBD1 (6 bases). Trimming stripped 1 base from V and 8 bases from J, with 15 bases between. The CDR3 extends over 15 amino acids. The V gene's germline CDR1 is SGHAT and CDR2 FQDESV (reference sequence). CDR3 residues: CASSLGGRGLDEQFF. The CDR3 DNA reads as TGTGCCAGCAGCTTAGGGGGCAGGGGTTTGGATGAGCAGTTCTTC.

The chain recombines TRBV11-2 with TRBJ2-1, with TRBD2 matching over 9 bases. CDR1 is SGHAT, CDR2 FQNNGV, per germline. This CDR3 comprises 15 residues. Trimming took 1 base from V and 4 from J; bases not matched to a gene: 2. This CDR3 is CASSLALAGYNEQFF. DNA of the CDR3: TGTGCCAGCAGCTTAGCTCTAGCGGGATACAATGAGCAGTTCTTC.

V and J are TRBV6-6 and TRBJ2-7; 9 nucleotides agree with TRBD2. Germline V gene data show CDR1 as MNHNY and CDR2 as SVGAGI (reference sequence). J gave up 4 bases and V 5 bases, and 12 bases lay outside the gene matches. The CDR3 totals 16 residues. The CDR3, as DNA: TGTGCCAGCAGTCCCCCCACGGGTAGCGGGGGTTACGAGCAGTACTTC. Translating gives CASSPPTGSGGYEQYF.

The chain joins TRBV6-6 to TRBJ2-1; 7 nucleotides line up with TRBD1. CDR3 length: 13 residues. Per germline, CDR1 MNHNY and CDR2 SVGAGI (reference sequence). Trimming removed 6 bases from V and 12 bases from J; junction bases left unmatched: 11. The CDR3 DNA reads as TGTGCCAGCAGCACACAGGGGCCGTGTGGGCAGTTCTTC. Protein product: CASSTQGPCGQFF.

The chain couples TRBV29-1 to TRBJ2-1; 7 bases are a match to TRBD2. CDR1 and CDR2 from the germline V gene are SQVTM and ANQGSEA. With V trimmed by 5 bases and J by 6 bases, 10 bases remained unmatched. The CDR3 has 14 residues. The CDR3 is CSVREAGYCNEQFF. The CDR3 nucleotides are TGCAGCGTTCGGGAGGCAGGGTATTGCAATGAGCAGTTCTTC.

With respect to this clonotype: Relative to the germline gene, one junction end is altered; a read error may explain this. The chain combines TRBV11-2 with TRBJ2-2; D unresolved. This CDR3 region has 15 residues. Germline values: CDR1 SGHAT, CDR2 FQNNGV. The CDR3 here is CASSQSVANTVELFF. The CDR3 bases are TGTGCCAGCAGCCAGTCGGTGGCGAACACCGTGGAGCTGTTTTTT.

As concerns this clonotype: Because it lacks the conserved phenylalanine or tryptophan at the end, this CDR3 is likely a read error. This rearrangement joins TRBV11-2 to TRBJ2-3; maybe TRBD1 (5 bases). The CDR3 consists of 14 residues. Germline loops: CDR1 SGHAT, CDR2 FQNNGV. The CDR3 reads CASSSTSSTGTQYS. CDR3 bases: TGTGCCAGCAGCTCGACCAGCAGCACAGGTACGCAGTATTCT.